The clone carrying this TCR beta chain occurred a few times. The target antigen is unknown. Template switching (which added a universal primer site) was used, and cDNA carried unique molecular identifiers. One entry per CDR3 protein results from TCRdb running MiXCR on the 5' RACE reads. The repertoire includes around 480,000 distinct CDR3 sequences, 14% of them detected once, and 0.4% to 0.55% sits in the top ten. The CDR3 length is 17 residues. V was clipped by 1 base and J by 2 bases, with 16 bases between them. Germline-derived CDR1 and CDR2 are MGHRA and YSYEKL. This record comes from a study of identical twins. Overall study results and limits: Invariant populations such as MAIT and iNKT cells could partly muddle zero-insertion analyses. Out-of-frame alpha sequences common to twins exhibited an excess of low generation probability.

This sample also appeared in a second study, on yellow fever vaccine responses in identical twins.

This sequence was found in a woman aged 18-30 years in good health. The rearrangement joins TRBV4-1 to TRBJ2-3; D unclear. Sequencing was done on a sample of CD4+ T cells sorted from blood. The CDR3 region is CASSQGPQAAYTDTQYF. The CDR3 coding sequence is TGCGCCAGCAGCCAAGGCCCCCAGGCGGCATACACAGATACGCAGTATTTT.